This is a list of T cell receptor beta chains from one sample in a study of T cell responses to AZD1222 COVID-19 vaccine. Using immunoSEQ multiplex PCR, the repertoire was profiled, and TCRdb retains in-frame clones only, with some absent. The sample contains more than 110,000 clones, around 93% of which appear only once. This material consisted of peripheral blood, taken on day 0 of AZD1222 vaccination. These receptor sequences come from an adult in good health. CDR3s include the opening cysteine and the closing phenylalanine or tryptophan. A D gene is named only where the DNA matches it firmly. Clone size is not always given. Where it is, it says once, few, many or a class for expanded clones.

len	d_gene	abundance	v_gene	j_gene	CDR3aa	CDR3nt
16	TRBD2	.	TRBV7-2	TRBJ2-2	CASSRSGGAGTGELFF	TGTGCCAGCAGCCGTAGCGGGGGGGCGGGCACCGGGGAGCTGTTTTTT
13	TRBD2	.	TRBV3-1/TRBV3-2	TRBJ2-3	CASSLLAADTQYF	TGTGCCAGCAGCCTGCTAGCGGCAGATACGCAGTATTTT
13	.	.	TRBV12-3/TRBV12-4	TRBJ1-1	CASSLNPRTEAFF	TGTGCCAGCAGTTTAAATCCGCGAACTGAAGCTTTCTTT
13	.	.	TRBV30	TRBJ1-2	CAWSAPQLYGYTF	TGTGCCTGGAGTGCACCCCAGCTTTATGGCTACACCTTC
10	TRBD1	once	TRBV20-1	TRBJ1-1	CSAGDSEAFF	TGCAGTGCGGGGGACAGTGAAGCTTTCTTT
11	.	.	TRBV28	TRBJ1-4	CASSLYEKLFF	TGTGCCAGCAGTTTATATGAAAAACTGTTTTTT
12	.	.	TRBV9	TRBJ1-2	CASSVVGGSYTF	TGTGCCAGCAGCGTAGTGGGGGGCAGCTACACCTTC
14	.	.	TRBV7-9	TRBJ2-4	CASSFDKNKNIQYF	TGTGCCAGCAGCTTCGACAAGAATAAAAACATTCAGTACTTC
14	.	few	TRBV12-5	TRBJ1-1	CASALGRGQLEAFF	TGTGCTAGTGCCCTTGGACGCGGTCAGTTGGAAGCTTTCTTT
13	.	once	TRBV11-3	TRBJ2-5	CASSLGTAKTQYF	TGTGCCAGCAGCTTAGGCACGGCAAAGACCCAGTACTTC
19	TRBD2	.	TRBV7-8	TRBJ2-1	CASSQVWDSGSNSYNEQFF	TGTGCCAGCAGCCAGGTCTGGGATAGCGGGAGCAACTCCTACAATGAGCAGTTCTTC
15	TRBD1	.	TRBV7-9	TRBJ2-6	CASSHDRAGANVLTF	TGTGCCAGCAGCCACGACAGGGCTGGGGCCAACGTCCTGACTTTC